This T cell receptor beta chain is drawn from a study of PD-L1 blockade in urothelial cancer. Time point specified: peripheral blood 6 weeks after treatment start. Profiled with immunoSEQ multiplex PCR; TCRdb holds only in-frame clones, not every one. Of some 110,000 clones listed, more than 85% were seen once; the top ten hold around 4%. Germline V gives CDR1 MDHEN, CDR2 SYDVKM. The CDR3 sequence is 13 residues long. The junction had 12 bases not matched to a gene; V was cut back by 6 bases and J by 15 bases. This TCR derives from a man between 60 and 75 years old with urothelial cancer. This material consisted of PBMCs, taken around atezolizumab (anti-PD-L1) treatment. This chain links TRBV28 with TRBJ2-1; 9 nucleotides align to TRBD1. DNA for the CDR3: TGTGCCAGCAGCCAGGACAGGGGCCGGGGACGGTTCTTC. This codes for CASSQDRGRGRFF.